The entry that follows covers one T cell receptor (beta chain) sequence. This record comes from a study of OX40 agonist ivuxolimab in advanced cancers. About the research overall: The mean age was approximately 60 years, ranging from about 23 to 85, with under 90% of participants male.

Looked up from germline, CDR1 is MGHRA and CDR2 is YSYEKL. The CDR3 runs to 16 residues. Trimming removed 0 bases at V and 4 bases at J, with 12 bases between. Sequencing was performed with immunoSEQ multiplex PCR; in TCRdb, only in-frame clones are kept and a portion is missing. The sample has approximately 90,000 clones; about 90% are singletons. The sequence derives from an adult with an advanced solid tumor such as melanoma, head and neck, liver or kidney cancer. The gene calls are TRBV4-1 and TRBJ2-2, with D tentatively TRBD1 (6 bases). The source was CD4+ or CD8+ T cells sorted from blood, collected in a trial of the OX40 agonist ivuxolimab. The CDR3 sequence: CASSQDSAGATGELFF. In DNA, the CDR3 is TGCGCCAGCAGCCAAGATTCGGCAGGGGCCACCGGGGAGCTGTTTTTT.